Each of the 13 T cell receptor beta chains below was sequenced from the same sample in a study of cytomegalovirus exposure and HLA in healthy donors. Amplification used 60 Vbeta primers and 13 Jbeta primers. Only in-frame clones appear in the TCRdb table, and some are missing; sequencing was by immunoSEQ multiplex PCR. The sample includes 110,000 or so clones, over 55% of them seen just once. The sequenced material came from PBMCs. The source of these receptors is a man aged 18 to 30 in good health and CMV-seropositive.

The chain links TRBV11-2 to TRBJ1-1; D is perhaps TRBD1 (5 bases). CDR3 length: 14 amino acids. Germline lookup yields CDR1 SGHAT and CDR2 FQNNGV. The germline V and J ends were trimmed by 5 bases and 5 bases, with 15 bases remaining between them. CDR3 protein: CASSPAGRRTEAFF. The DNA of the CDR3 is TGTGCCAGCAGCCCCGCGGGGCGGAGGACTGAAGCTTTCTTT. Variable domain in full (rest from reference TRBV11-2 and TRBJ1-1): EAGVAQSPRYKIIEKRQSVAFWCNPISGHATLYWYQQILGQGPKLLIQFQNNGVVDDSQLPKDRFSAERLKGVDSTLKIQPAKLEDSAVYLCASSPAGRRTEAFFGQGTRLTVV.

V and J are TRBV18 and TRBJ2-1, with a tentative D call TRBD1 (6 bases). Germline loops: CDR1 KGHSH, CDR2 LQKENI. Trimming left V 1 base short and J 4 bases short, with 8 bases between. This CDR3 contains 14 residues. This chain's CDR3 is CASSPQDSYNEQFF. The CDR3 region has the DNA TGTGCCAGCTCACCACAGGACAGTTACAATGAGCAGTTCTTC.

The chain has TRBV27 and TRBJ2-3; D possibly corresponds to TRBD1 (6 bases). This CDR3 spans 15 amino acids. Trimming took off 4 bases at V and 3 bases at J, with 14 bases between the two ends. Looked up from germline, CDR1 is MNHEY and CDR2 is SMNVEV (reference sequence). CDR3 DNA: TGTGCCAGCAGTTACGACAGGCTACAAACAGATACGCAGTATTTT. Translation gives CASSYDRLQTDTQYF.

The rearrangement links TRBV5-1 to TRBJ1-4, with 7 positions matching TRBD1. Germline CDR1 reads SGHRS; CDR2 reads YFSETQ. This CDR3 region has 17 residues. Trimming removed 0 bases from V and 5 bases from J; junction bases left unmatched: 10. CDR3 DNA sequence: TGCGCCAGCAGCTTGGGCGGCAGGGGGGCCCCGAATGAAAAACTGTTTTTT. Its translation: CASSLGGRGAPNEKLFF.

This sequence joins TRBV7-9 and TRBJ2-2; 7 nucleotides line up with TRBD2. The CDR3 has 17 residues. Trimming took 5 bases from V and 3 from J; bases not matched to a gene: 12. The germline V gene encodes CDR1 SEHNR and CDR2 FQNEAQ (reference sequence). The CDR3 coding sequence is TGTGCCAGCAGCAATCAGTGGGCGGGGGTCGACACCGGGGAGCTGTTTTTT. Translation gives CASSNQWAGVDTGELFF.

The J gene is TRBJ2-5, the V gene TRBV28, with TRBD1 matching 9 bases. J lost 5 bases, V lost 10 bases, and 14 bases had no gene match. Germline V gene data show CDR1 as MDHEN and CDR2 as SYDVKM. This CDR3 has 15 residues. The CDR3: CATTSRTGGSETQYF. CDR3 coding DNA: TGTGCCACCACCTCGAGAACAGGGGGCTCGGAGACCCAGTACTTC.

The chain recombines TRBV5-1 with TRBJ2-2, with D tentatively TRBD1 (5 bases). From germline, CDR1 is SGHRS and CDR2 YFSETQ. Trimming removed 6 bases from V and 0 bases from J, with 9 bases in between. This CDR3 contains 14 residues. The CDR3 spells CASKRQTNTGELFF. The CDR3 DNA is TGCGCCAGCAAACGACAGACGAACACCGGGGAGCTGTTTTTT.

This chain connects TRBV5-1 to TRBJ2-7, with 8 bases identical to TRBD1. V trimming: 4 bases; J trimming: 1 base; junction bases outside the gene matches: 10. CDR3 length: 16 amino acids. CDR1 is SGHRS, CDR2 YFSETQ, per germline. The CDR3 loop reads CASSPSSGTGSYEQYV. CDR3 DNA: TGCGCCAGCAGCCCCTCCTCCGGGACAGGTTCCTACGAGCAGTACGTC.

This clone has more than one count but fewer than ten. The chain combines TRBV10-3 with TRBJ1-2; 8 bases are shared with TRBD1. The CDR3 has 12 residues. Germline CDR1 reads ENHRY; CDR2 reads SYGVKD. With V trimmed by 10 bases and J by 7 bases, 8 bases remained unmatched. The CDR3 nucleotides are TGTGCCACCGGGACAGGACAGGGTGGCTACACCTTC. This gives the protein CATGTGQGGYTF.

The chain links TRBV6-1 to TRBJ2-1; D not resolved. CDR1 and CDR2 from the germline V gene are MNHNS and SASEGT. This CDR3 comprises 10 residues. V lost 5 bases, J lost 7 bases, and 3 bases lay in between. The CDR3 DNA is TGTGCCAGCAGTTATAATGAGCAGTTCTTC. Its protein is CASSYNEQFF.

This clone was picked up a small number of times. V gene TRBV6-5 combines with J gene TRBJ1-5; D not certain. The CDR3 runs 14 residues. Germline loops: CDR1 MNHEY, CDR2 SVGAGI. Trimming removed 6 bases from V and 1 base from J, with 10 bases in between. The CDR3 coding sequence is TGTGCCAGCAGGGGTTCGGAGAGCAATCAGCCCCAGCATTTT. It codes for CASRGSESNQPQHF.

This clone is a singleton in its sample. The rearrangement joins TRBV6-1 to TRBJ2-3, with D possibly matching TRBD2 (6 bases). The CDR3 is 14 residues long. Between the trimmed V and J ends, which lost 7 bases and 3 bases, there was a span of 14 bases. The germline V gene has CDR1 MNHNS and CDR2 SASEGT. The CDR3 spells CASIALSGTDTQYF. CDR3 DNA: TGTGCCAGCATAGCTCTTAGCGGAACAGATACGCAGTATTTT.

This sequence joins TRBV5-1 and TRBJ1-1; maybe TRBD1 (5 bases). The ends were cut back, 0 bases at V and 6 bases at J, with 15 bases in the middle. Germline V gives CDR1 SGHRS, CDR2 YFSETQ. The CDR3 has 15 residues. In nucleotides, the CDR3 is TGCGCCAGCAGCTTGGGGGCCGTGGGGGGGGCTGAAGCTTTCTTT. Protein product: CASSLGAVGGAEAFF.